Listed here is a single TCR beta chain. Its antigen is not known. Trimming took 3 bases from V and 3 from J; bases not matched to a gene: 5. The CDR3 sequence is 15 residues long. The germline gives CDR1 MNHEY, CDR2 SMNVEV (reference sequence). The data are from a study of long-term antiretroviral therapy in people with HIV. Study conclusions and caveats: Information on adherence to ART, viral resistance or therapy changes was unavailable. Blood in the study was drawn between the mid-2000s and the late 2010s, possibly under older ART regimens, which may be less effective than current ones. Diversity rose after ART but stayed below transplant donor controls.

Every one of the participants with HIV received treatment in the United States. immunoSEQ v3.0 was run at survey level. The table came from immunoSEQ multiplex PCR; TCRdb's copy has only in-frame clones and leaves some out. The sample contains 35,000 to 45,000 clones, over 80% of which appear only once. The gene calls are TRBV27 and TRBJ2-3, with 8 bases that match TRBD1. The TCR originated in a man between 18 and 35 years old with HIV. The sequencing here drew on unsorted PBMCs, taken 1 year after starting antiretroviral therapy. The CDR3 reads CASSFSTGGTDTQYF. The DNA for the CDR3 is TGTGCCAGCAGTTTTTCTACAGGGGGGACAGATACGCAGTATTTT.